The rows below give T cell receptor beta chains drawn from one sample of a study of T-cell reconstitution after alpha-beta-depleted transplantation in children. TCRdb reanalysed the PCR reads using MiXCR and keeps one entry per CDR3 protein. The data hold some 150,000 distinct CDR3 sequences, with more than 8% observed a single time. Sequenced here: PBMCs, mostly from graft donor cells, sampled 180 days after TCRalphabeta/CD19-depleted stem cell transplant. These receptors all come from a female patient aged 2-9 years who had a stem cell transplant for congenital amegakaryocytic thrombocytopenia, so the T cells may come from the graft donor. Both conserved end residues are trimmed from each CDR3.

V | CDR3
TRBV6-5 | ASSYFNRGVVEKLF
TRBV20-1 | SARMSGRLEQY
TRBV5-4 | ASSIATRNTEAF
TRBV12-3/TRBV12-4 | ASSSGDTIY
TRBV20-1 | SASRDRSSYEQY
TRBV5-1 | ASSLQGSKEKLF
TRBV7-9 | ASSFPGGLYNEQF
TRBV12-3/TRBV12-4 | ATEAGASYNEQF
TRBV3-1 | ASTKAPATAGGPSDTQY
TRBV12-3/TRBV12-4 | ASTLDSRNIQY
TRBV20-1 | SAWTGNTGELF
TRBV10-2 | ASSEMGLTEAF
TRBV29-1 | SAVRDSYEQY
TRBV18 | ASSHDRGREQY
TRBV4-2 | ASLPGTSTIPLVGDTQY
TRBV12-3/TRBV12-4 | ASSLTGLREETQY
TRBV28 | ASSPTNRGNYEQY
TRBV9 | ASSVAGTNVNEQF
TRBV20-1 | SARWGAINEQY
TRBV5-1 | ASSWGTGSHTGELF
TRBV20-1 | SAPGHSNYGYT
TRBV28 | ASSLTITDRVPYSPNQPQH
TRBV28 | ASSSAGTSGTDTQY
TRBV20-1 | SAPGVGGYT
TRBV12-3/TRBV12-4 | ASRLEETQY
TRBV4-3 | ASSQGTGGNTIY
TRBV5-1 | ASSIPWGREYQETQY
TRBV28 | ASSLSGDYEQY